This T cell receptor beta chain appears in the sequencing data of a study of blood T cell repertoires in COVID-19. Study summary: There were acute and convalescent COVID-19 samples, and they came from the United States, Italy and Spain.

Profiled with immunoSEQ multiplex PCR; TCRdb holds only in-frame clones, not every one. The sample consists of roughly 240,000 clones, more than 70% of them appearing once. Sequenced: PBMCs or T cells enriched from blood (not recorded which). This clonotype originated in a woman aged 45-65 years who had recovered from COVID-19.

The CDR3 DNA sequence: TGTGCCAGCAGCGGACTAGCGGGGGGACTAAGCACAGATACGCAGTATTTT. Its translation: CASSGLAGGLSTDTQYF. This chain uses TRBV27 with TRBJ2-3, with 14 positions matching TRBD2. CDR3 size: 17 residues. CDR1 and CDR2 (germline): MNHEY, SMNVEV (reference sequence). The junction had 5 bases not matched to a gene; V was cut back by 6 bases and J by 0 bases.